This T cell receptor (beta chain) was recovered during a study of CD8 T cells in ankylosing spondylitis. Making use of molecular barcodes, quantitative 5'-RACE generated TCR beta libraries. TCRdb ran MiXCR on the 5' RACE reads and lists one entry per CDR3 protein. Among about 450,000 distinct CDR3 sequences listed, more than 25% were seen once. This CDR3 has 15 amino acids. V lost 3 bases, J lost 2 bases, and 13 bases lay in between. With respect to this clonotype: Its target is not known.

Study-wide findings and caveats: Prior literature has documented some motif variants in synovial fluid and blood from reactive arthritis. In ankylosing spondylitis patients, matched synovial fluid reportedly showed significant enrichment of disease-linked clones. For ankylosing spondylitis blood, a TCR beta motif of fewer than 10 highly homologous variants appeared characteristic.

The gene calls are TRBV12-3 or TRBV12-4 and TRBJ2-5; TRBD1 might be the D (6 bases). The origin of this receptor is a male donor with ankylosing spondylitis. The specimen was blood, either unsorted or a sorted T cell fraction (not recorded which). The DNA for the CDR3 is TGTGCCAGCAGTTTTTGGGACACCTCTCAAGAGACCCAGTACTTC. Translation gives CASSFWDTSQETQYF.